The T cell receptor beta chain under discussion was sequenced for a study of neurological immune-mediated disorders. In TCRdb, the 5' RACE reads were re-called with MiXCR into one record per CDR3 protein. The table has around 56,000 distinct CDR3 sequences, around 24% seen once. The CDR3 consists of 14 residues. Germline V gives CDR1 KGHSH, CDR2 LQKENI. V lost 4 bases and J lost 3; bases outside the gene matches: 3. As to time point: technical triplicate 2. This clonotype was detected a few times. The sample taken for sequencing was PBMCs. This chain joins TRBV18 and TRBJ2-7; TRBD2 matches at 10 bases. The sequence was obtained from a man between 60 and 70 years old with HTLV-1-associated myelopathy (HAM/TSP). CDR3 DNA sequence: TGTGCCAGCTCACAGCTAGCGGGAGTCTACGAGCAGTACTTC. It encodes CASSQLAGVYEQYF.